The T cell receptor beta chain under discussion was sequenced for a study of blood T cells in healthy people across ages. In this sample, this clonotype turned up a few times. What it recognizes is unknown. Next came a second PCR, run for about 7 to 12 cycles, which used a sample-barcoded 5' primer along with a J-beta primer mix. A tag from a template-switch adaptor with 12 random nucleotides marked each cDNA molecule. One entry per CDR3 protein results from TCRdb running MiXCR on the 5' RACE reads. Of about 1,400,000 distinct CDR3 sequences in the sample, approximately 63% were seen once. Study-level points and caveats: Diversity was higher, and naive CD4+ cells more numerous, in long-lived donors than in aged donors.

The CDR3 runs to 13 residues. Germline values: CDR1 DFQATT, CDR2 SNEGSKA (reference sequence). V gave up 5 bases and J gave up 5 bases; unmatched junction bases: 6. The sequencing input was blood. This receptor was obtained from a man aged 18 to 30 in good health. V is TRBV20-1 and J is TRBJ2-5; 9 nucleotides align to TRBD2. CDR3 region: CSAVSGSGETQYF. CDR3 nucleotide sequence: TGCAGTGCTGTTAGCGGGAGTGGGGAGACCCAGTACTTC.